This T cell receptor (beta chain) was retrieved from a study of T cell repertoires in ileal Crohn's disease. Study-wide results and limits: Clonality above 26.8% at surgery always came with endoscopic recurrence. Compared with CD4 T cells, sorted CD8 cells carried more expanded clones. Clonal expansions were more frequent in active smokers than non-smokers at surgery.

Eligibility required adulthood, ileal or ileocolonic Crohn's disease and indicated ileocolonic resection. Notes on this clone: Its matching antigen is unknown.

Sequenced by immunoSEQ multiplex PCR; TCRdb stores in-frame clones only, minus some. The profile shows approximately 17,000 clones, roughly 85% of them singletons. Trimming cost V 0 bases and J 4 bases, with 12 bases left between them. Germline CDR1 and CDR2: MGHRA and YSYEKL. The CDR3 spans 15 residues. Sequenced input: ileal tissue. The chain links TRBV4-1 to TRBJ1-1; maybe TRBD1 (5 bases). This TCR derives from an adult with Crohn's disease. CDR3 sequence: CASSQEAGMVTEAFF. The CDR3, as DNA: TGCGCCAGCAGCCAAGAGGCAGGGATGGTCACTGAAGCTTTCTTT.